The sample holds a few counts of the clone carrying this TCR beta chain. The data are from a study of CD8 T cells in Susac syndrome. V was trimmed by 3 bases and J by 6 bases, leaving 7 bases between them. CDR3 length: 12 residues. A quantity of roughly 0.5 to 1 ug RNA underwent reverse transcription using random hexamers. TCRdb called the immunoSEQ multiplex PCR reads again in MiXCR, with one record for every CDR3 protein. In the table there are a few hundred thousand distinct CDR3 sequences, 90% to 95% of which are singletons. Sequenced material: CD4+ T cells from PBMCs. This chain joins TRBV12-3 or TRBV12-4 and TRBJ2-3; D remains unclear. This receptor was identified in a human donor with multiple sclerosis. This chain's CDR3 is CASSLARDTQYF. CDR3 nucleotides: TGTGCCAGCAGTTTGGCACGCGATACGCAGTATTTT.